These T cell receptor beta chains were read from a single sample in a study of CD8 T cells in Susac syndrome. In TCRdb, the immunoSEQ multiplex PCR reads were re-called with MiXCR into one record per CDR3 protein. The sample comprises over 120,000 distinct CDR3 sequences, approximately 94% of which are singletons, and over 0.07% rests with the top ten. Sequencing input: CD4+ T cells from PBMCs. These TCRs come from a human donor in good health. Each CDR3 is given without its conserved first and last residue. Each record gives: J gene, V gene, CDR3 length, CDR3 protein.

>TRBJ2-3|TRBV29-1|11
SVEMGLGDTQY
>TRBJ2-7|TRBV6-6|13
ASGTSGRRPRKQY
>TRBJ1-2|TRBV7-9|13
ASSPQTRGGYGYT
>TRBJ1-1|TRBV29-1|11
SVRGDRGTEAF
>TRBJ2-2|TRBV9|13
ASSFSGTSVGELF
>TRBJ2-5|TRBV18|11
ASSPEREETQY
>TRBJ2-1|TRBV30|12
AWSDNRGGWKQF
>TRBJ2-6|TRBV18|14
ASSTPPVAGANVLT
>TRBJ2-1|TRBV27|14
ASSLSGSLEDNEQF
>TRBJ1-4|TRBV4-2|16
ASSQRFRQKGLGEKLF
>TRBJ2-5|TRBV29-1|13
SVRDGLAGIETQY
>TRBJ2-7|TRBV28|10
ASRQGPNEQY
>TRBJ1-2|TRBV10-3|10
AISTMGYGYT
>TRBJ1-5|TRBV19|14
ASSAHMVNSNQPQH
>TRBJ2-7|TRBV2|15
ASSVSRNLAASYEQY
>TRBJ1-5|TRBV12-3/TRBV12-4|12
ASSFTGGGQPQH
>TRBJ1-3|TRBV19|14
ASTRSPLSSGNTIY
>TRBJ2-1|TRBV18|13
ASSPLQGSHNEQF
>TRBJ2-3|TRBV29-1|9
SVGEGSTQY
>TRBJ1-6|TRBV29-1|13
SARVGSSYNSPLH
>TRBJ2-7|TRBV28|10
ASSLRIYEQY
>TRBJ2-3|TRBV5-4|15
ASSQADGRPITDTQY
>TRBJ2-1|TRBV30|11
AWSGPGDNEQF
>TRBJ2-7|TRBV20-1|12
SATPLSFEYEQY
>TRBJ2-7|TRBV28|15
ASSFSSTAPLSYEQY
>TRBJ1-1|TRBV5-1|13
ASSLVAAGNTEAF
>TRBJ2-1|TRBV3-1|10
ASSHVRGEQF
>TRBJ2-7|TRBV30|11
AWSVTGASEQY
>TRBJ2-2|TRBV19|12
ASIETANTGELF
>TRBJ2-2|TRBV29-1|13
SVAMTASNTGELF
>TRBJ2-5|TRBV3-1|11
ASSQAVQETQY
>TRBJ2-6|TRBV5-4|15
ASSAGGGSTGANVLT
>TRBJ2-2|TRBV25-1|12
ASSPPVRTGELF
>TRBJ2-3|TRBV2|11
ASRDRGTDTQY
>TRBJ2-2|TRBV19|9
ASSIRGELF
>TRBJ1-1|TRBV30|11
ACSQGQSFEAF
>TRBJ2-1|TRBV29-1|12
SSRGLAGGNEQF
>TRBJ2-7|TRBV3-1|13
ASSLPGQGTYEQY
>TRBJ2-3|TRBV3-1|11
AGRRTPTDTQY
>TRBJ1-4|TRBV9|13
ASSARDLEGEKLF
>TRBJ1-4|TRBV20-1|12
SASLGAQGEKLF
>TRBJ2-3|TRBV3-1|12
ASSQNRRADTQY
>TRBJ2-5|TRBV5-4|13
ASSSGLLNEETQY
>TRBJ1-2|TRBV7-2|11
ASSLGGFYGYT
>TRBJ2-1|TRBV20-1|10
SADDNHNEQF